The present entry profiles one T cell receptor (beta chain) with its context. Antigen: not known. The data belong to a study of cytomegalovirus exposure and HLA in healthy donors. About the study: Both the approximately 120 validation repertoires and the 666 first-cohort repertoires used the same platform, as reported by a later analysis.

Germline CDR1 and CDR2: SGHRS and YFSETQ. This CDR3 has 18 amino acids. J lost 7 bases, V lost 4 bases, and 19 bases had no gene match. The data were produced by immunoSEQ multiplex PCR, yet TCRdb's version contains in-frame clones alone and is incomplete. The sample shows about 67,000 clones, 90% to 95% of them seen only once. Overall study findings and caveats: Reports described diagnosis of cytomegalovirus status by the classifier as highly specific and sensitive. 150 to 200 TCR beta chains were listed as cytomegalovirus-associated.

The chain employs TRBV5-1 and TRBJ2-2, with 7 bases that match TRBD2. The TCR comes from a woman in her late teens or twenties in good health and CMV-seronegative. The sequenced material came from PBMCs. CDR3 nucleotides: TGCGCCAGCAGCGGACTAGGGGAGAGCAGGGCGGGCGGCGGGGAGCTGTTTTTT. Protein sequence: CASSGLGESRAGGGELFF.